The next 26 T cell receptor beta chains were all read from a single sample in a study of early T cells in non-severe SARS-CoV-2 infection. MiXCR, run by TCRdb on the 5' RACE reads, gives a single entry per CDR3 protein. The sample lists tens of thousands of distinct CDR3 sequences; under 8% were seen once. Sequenced input: whole blood. The origin of the receptors is an adult who was a healthcare worker with PCR-confirmed SARS-CoV-2 infection or an uninfected control (not recorded which).

This clonotype was seen repeatedly, ten times or more. The chain combines TRBV18 with TRBJ1-6, with no clear D. The V end lost 3 bases, the J end lost 12 bases, and 15 bases lay between the germline ends. The germline gives CDR1 KGHSH, CDR2 LQKENI. This CDR3 region has 14 residues. The CDR3 nucleotides are TGTGCCAGCTCACCCCCGGAAGGGTTTGGACCCCTCCACTTT. This sequence encodes CASSPPEGFGPLHF.

V gene TRBV7-2 combines with J gene TRBJ2-1; 10 bases map to TRBD2. V gave up 6 bases and J gave up 4 bases; unmatched junction bases: 0. The germline CDR1 and CDR2 sequences are SGHTA and FQGNSA. CDR3 length: 13 residues. Written as DNA, the CDR3 is TGTGCCAGCAGACTAGCGGGATACAATGAGCAGTTCTTC. It yields the protein CASRLAGYNEQFF.

This clonotype was detected a few times. This could be a read error, since a much larger clone is one nucleotide away. J is TRBJ2-1 and V is TRBV2; D call uncertain. There are 11 residues in the CDR3. The germline CDR1 and CDR2 sequences are SNHLY and FYNNEI. The CDR3, as DNA: TGTGCCAGCAGTTCCTTCAATGAGCAGTTCTTC. It encodes CASSSFNEQFF.

In its sample, this clonotype was seen a few times. V and J are TRBV7-2 and TRBJ2-5; D gene ambiguous. V lost 3 bases and J 7 bases, leaving 12 bases between the germline ends. In germline, CDR1 is SGHTA, CDR2 FQGNSA. CDR3 length: 13 residues. The CDR3, as DNA: TGTGCCAGCAGCTTCGAAGTTGCCCCGACCCAGTACTTC. Its protein product is CASSFEVAPTQYF.

The chain links TRBV20-1 to TRBJ2-7; 7 positions match TRBD1. CDR3 length: 12 amino acids. Losses at the gene ends were 6 bases for V and 6 bases for J; bases not matched to a gene: 8. CDR1 DFQATT and CDR2 SNEGSKA come from the germline V gene (reference sequence). The DNA for the CDR3 is TGCAGTGCCTGGGGACAGTCGTTCGAGCAGTACTTC. Amino acid sequence: CSAWGQSFEQYF.

This clonotype came up a few times. V is TRBV12-3 or TRBV12-4 and J is TRBJ1-6; 7 bases align to TRBD1. The junction had 11 bases not matched to a gene; V was cut back by 5 bases and J by 10 bases. This CDR3 region has 15 residues. The CDR3 is CASSLDRVGGSPLHF. The CDR3 bases are TGTGCCAGCAGTCTAGACAGGGTAGGAGGATCACCCCTCCACTTT.

This clonotype has a handful of counts. The chain combines TRBV5-1 with TRBJ1-1; D gene uncertain. Trimming removed 4 bases at V and 4 bases at J, with 14 bases between. From germline, CDR1 is SGHRS and CDR2 YFSETQ. CDR3 length: 14 residues. CDR3 amino acids: CASSVTPEFTEAFF. The CDR3 DNA sequence: TGCGCCAGCAGCGTAACTCCGGAATTCACTGAAGCTTTCTTT.

The sample holds many counts of this clonotype. V gene TRBV2 combines with J gene TRBJ1-1; 9 nucleotides agree with TRBD1. Germline values: CDR1 SNHLY, CDR2 FYNNEI. V gave up 2 bases and J gave up 11 bases; unmatched junction bases: 3. This CDR3 spans 12 amino acids. DNA of the CDR3: TGTGCCAGCAGTGAAAGGACAGGGGTCGCTTTCTTT. The encoded protein is CASSERTGVAFF.

This clonotype was seen a few times. The rearrangement joins TRBV28 to TRBJ1-1, with D perhaps TRBD1 (5 bases). The CDR3 runs 11 residues. The germline V gene encodes CDR1 MDHEN and CDR2 SYDVKM. V lost 6 bases, J lost 12 bases, and 14 bases lay in between. Written as DNA, the CDR3 is TGTGCCAGCAGGGGCCAGGGAAAGACTTTCTTT. Its translation is CASRGQGKTFF.

With regard to this clonotype: A read error may explain this, as a much larger clone is one base away. The chain couples TRBV18 to TRBJ2-7; D ambiguous. The CDR3 has 12 residues. Germline V gene data show CDR1 as KGHSH and CDR2 as LQKENI. In DNA, the CDR3 is TGTGCCAACTCACTATTCGACACCGAGCAGTACTTC. Protein product: CANSLFDTEQYF.

This clonotype has at least ten counts. The chain recombines TRBV11-2 with TRBJ2-7; 12 nucleotides line up with TRBD2. CDR1 and CDR2 from the germline V gene are SGHAT and FQNNGV. The CDR3 extends over 16 amino acids. V lost 5 bases and J lost 4; bases outside the gene matches: 9. For the CDR3, the DNA is TGTGCCAGCAGCCAACTAGCGGGGGGAAGCATGTACGAGCAGTACTTC. Translation gives CASSQLAGGSMYEQYF.

The chain employs TRBV12-3 or TRBV12-4 and TRBJ1-5, with D possibly TRBD1 on 6 matching bases. The CDR3 length is 15 residues. V lost 3 bases and J lost 4, with 13 bases in between. CDR3 sequence reads: CASSFTVGANQPQHF. In nucleotides, the CDR3 is TGTGCCAGCAGTTTCACGGTGGGGGCAAATCAGCCCCAGCATTTT.

This clonotype was counted many times. The chain combines TRBV5-4 with TRBJ2-2; D gene unclear. Germline lookup yields CDR1 SGHNT and CDR2 YYREEE (reference sequence). Trimming left V 3 bases short and J 7 bases short, with 19 bases between. CDR3 length equals 16 residues. The CDR3 loop reads CASSSYADPPYGELFF. The CDR3 bases are TGTGCCAGCAGCTCCTACGCCGATCCACCCTACGGGGAGCTGTTTTTT.

Here the CDR3 DNA reads TGTGCCAGCAGCTATTTGAGAGGGGGGAGGACCTACAATGAGCAGTTCTTC. As protein: CASSYLRGGRTYNEQFF. This chain uses TRBV11-2 with TRBJ2-1, with D perhaps matching TRBD1 or TRBD2 (6 bases each). Germline-derived CDR1 and CDR2 are SGHAT and FQNNGV. CDR3 length: 17 residues. V was shortened by 4 bases and J by 2 bases, with 18 bases between the two germline ends.

Many counts were recorded for this clonotype. Here the CDR3 omits its conserved ending phenylalanine or tryptophan, so a read error is the likely source. The DNA is omitted, as the CDR3 cannot be located on it reliably, and the CDR3 follows TCRdb's listing. The genes are TRBV25-1 and TRBJ1-5; the DNA was not used to check the table's D call, TRBD1. The CDR3 comprises 12 residues, both ends counted. CDR1 is MGHDK, CDR2 SYGVNS, per germline. CDR3 sequence reads: CASRSSQGTGIT.

This clonotype is labeled as medium-sized. The V call is TRBV5-5, the J call TRBJ2-3, with 9 bases that match TRBD2. The CDR3 is 15 residues long. Germline V CDR1 and CDR2: SGHKS, YYEKEE (reference sequence). V lost 0 bases and J lost 2; bases outside the gene matches: 1. CDR3 in DNA: TGTGCCAGCAGCTTGGGACTAGCGGTCACAGATACGCAGTATTTT. It translates to CASSLGLAVTDTQYF. Full variable domain (rest looked up from reference TRBV5-5 and TRBJ2-3): DAGVTQSPTHLIKTRGQQVTLRCSPISGHKSVSWYQQVLGQGPQFIFQYYEKEERGRGNFPDRFSARQFPNYSSELNVNALLLGDSALYLCASSLGLAVTDTQYFGPGTRLTVL.

This clonotype has only a few counts. J is TRBJ2-1 and V is TRBV7-6; D possibly matches TRBD1 or TRBD2 (5 bases each). Germline V gene lookup returns CDR1 SGHVS and CDR2 FNYEAQ. There are 19 residues in the CDR3. V dropped 2 bases and J dropped 4 bases, with 24 bases sitting between them. The CDR3 DNA sequence: TGTGCCAGCAGCTTAAAGAGATTCGGGACCTTGGGACCTTACAATGAGCAGTTCTTC. This sequence encodes CASSLKRFGTLGPYNEQFF.

This clonotype was observed a handful of times. The J gene is TRBJ2-3, the V gene TRBV7-2; 8 nucleotides agree with TRBD1. Germline V lookup: CDR1 SGHTA, CDR2 FQGNSA. V was clipped by 3 bases and J by 8 bases; unmatched bases: 10. The CDR3 sequence is 15 residues long. CDR3 DNA sequence: TGTGCCAGCAGCTTCCGCACTGGACAGGGAGGTACGCAGTATTTT. Its translation: CASSFRTGQGGTQYF.

In its sample, this clonotype was seen many times. The genes are TRBV7-6 and TRBJ2-2; tentative D call: TRBD2 (6 bases). Trimming shortened V by 5 bases and J by 3 bases, and 10 bases separated the two germline ends. CDR1 and CDR2 from the germline V gene are SGHVS and FNYEAQ. The CDR3 covers 14 residues. CDR3 sequence reads: CASSPRLDTGELFF. As DNA, the CDR3 is TGTGCCAGCAGCCCCCGACTAGACACCGGGGAGCTGTTTTTT.

The table lists this clonotype with many counts. This chain links TRBV14 with TRBJ2-7; D is ambiguous. From germline, CDR1 is SGHDN and CDR2 FVKESK. V lost 4 bases and J 1 base, leaving 5 bases between the germline ends. This CDR3 is 12 amino acids long. The CDR3 spells CASSLYSYEQYF. CDR3 DNA: TGTGCCAGCAGCCTCTATTCCTACGAGCAGTACTTC.

V gene TRBV7-2 combines with J gene TRBJ1-1; 9 bases fit TRBD1. The CDR3 has 14 amino acids. The V and J ends lost 5 bases and 5 bases, in that order; junction bases with no gene match: 6. Germline-derived CDR1 and CDR2 are SGHTA and FQGNSA. The CDR3: CASSLQGARTEAFF. Written as DNA, the CDR3 is TGTGCCAGCAGCCTACAGGGGGCGCGGACTGAAGCTTTCTTT.

This clonotype was picked up a small number of times. The rearrangement uses TRBV9 and TRBJ2-3; D assignment may be TRBD1 or TRBD2 (5 bases each). This CDR3 contains 15 residues. In germline, CDR1 is SGDLS, CDR2 YYNGEE. V shed 0 bases and J shed 4 bases, with 12 bases lying between them. CDR3 region: CASSVVGTGADTQYF. Written as DNA, the CDR3 is TGTGCCAGCAGCGTAGTAGGGACCGGGGCAGATACGCAGTATTTT.

This chain joins TRBV20-1 and TRBJ2-3; perhaps TRBD2 as D (5 bases). Trimming cost V 6 bases and J 1 base, with 17 bases left between them. The CDR3 totals 15 residues. From germline, CDR1 is DFQATT and CDR2 SNEGSKA (reference sequence). DNA for the CDR3: TGCAGTGCCACTCGACGGGGTGGGGGCACAGATACGCAGTATTTT. Translated, it gives CSATRRGGGTDTQYF.

This clonotype was picked up many times. The CDR3 sequence: CASSLNTGTGSYEQYF. The CDR3 nucleotides are TGTGCCAGCTCACTGAATACCGGGACAGGCTCCTACGAGCAGTACTTC. The chain employs TRBV18 and TRBJ2-7; 8 positions agree with TRBD1. The germline V gene has CDR1 KGHSH and CDR2 LQKENI. This CDR3 has 16 residues. V lost 4 bases, J lost 0 bases, and 8 bases stayed unmatched.

This clonotype was counted between two and nine times. The gene calls are TRBV6-5 and TRBJ2-7; 9 bases align to TRBD2. CDR1 and CDR2 (germline): MNHEY, SVGAGI. Germline trimming cut 0 bases from V and 4 bases from J; bases unmatched to any gene: 7. The CDR3 sequence is 16 residues long. CDR3 amino acids: CASSYSFAGGAYEQYF. As DNA, the CDR3 is TGTGCCAGCAGTTACTCGTTCGCGGGAGGGGCGTACGAGCAGTACTTC.

This clonotype was counted many times. The genes are TRBV7-8 and TRBJ2-7, with D perhaps given as TRBD1 or TRBD2 (5 bases each). Germline loops: CDR1 SGHVS, CDR2 FQNEAQ. The CDR3 is 14 residues long. V shed 2 bases and J shed 9 bases, with 17 bases lying between them. CDR3 in amino acids: CASSLPGRPIGQYF. The CDR3 nucleotides are TGTGCCAGCAGCTTACCGGGACGCCCGATCGGGCAGTACTTC.